Detailed here is one T cell receptor beta chain. Its target is not known. The sample originates from a study of shared clonotypes between healthy human individuals. In the study overall: Donor ages ranged 18 to 49 years: two women, a few men.

CD45RO-negative CD8 cells positively selected for CCR7 made up the naive population, which excluded terminally differentiated effector memory CD45RA+ cells. Those who donated, Caucasian adults without exception, all lived in Nashville, Tennessee. Only in-frame clones appear in the TCRdb table, and some are missing; sequencing was by immunoSEQ multiplex PCR. The table shows some 740,000 clones, with roughly 92% occurring only once. CDR1 is SEHNR, CDR2 FQNEAQ, per germline (reference sequence). With V trimmed by 5 bases and J by 3 bases, 10 bases remained unmatched. This CDR3 has 15 residues. Study results and limitations: Estimated richness values were generally larger in naive subsets than in memory subsets.

This chain links TRBV7-9 with TRBJ2-7; 7 bases match TRBD1. The receptor comes from a man aged 25-45 years in good health. Sequencing was performed on naive CD8+ T cells sorted from blood. CDR3 nucleotide sequence: TGTGCCAGCAGCCAAAAGACAGGGTTTATCTACGAGCAGTACTTC. As protein: CASSQKTGFIYEQYF.